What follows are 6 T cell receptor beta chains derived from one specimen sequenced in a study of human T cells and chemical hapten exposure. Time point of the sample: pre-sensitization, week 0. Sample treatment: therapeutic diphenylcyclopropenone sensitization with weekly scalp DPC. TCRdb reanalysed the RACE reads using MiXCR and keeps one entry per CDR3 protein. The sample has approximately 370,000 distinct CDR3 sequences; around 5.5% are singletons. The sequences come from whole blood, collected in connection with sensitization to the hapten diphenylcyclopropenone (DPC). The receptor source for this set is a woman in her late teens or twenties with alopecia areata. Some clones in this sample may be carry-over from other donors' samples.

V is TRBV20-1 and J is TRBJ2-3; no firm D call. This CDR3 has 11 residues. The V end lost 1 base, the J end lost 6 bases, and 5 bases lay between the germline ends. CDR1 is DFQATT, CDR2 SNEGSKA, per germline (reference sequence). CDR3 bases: TGCAGTGCTAGAGCCGAGGATACGCAGTATTTT. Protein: CSARAEDTQYF.

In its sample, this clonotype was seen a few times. The CDR3 protein is CASSQGSGYFF. CDR3 sequence (DNA): TGTGCCAGCAGCCAAGGATCGGGGTACTTCTTT. The J gene is TRBJ1-1, the V gene TRBV3-1; no clear D. This CDR3 contains 11 residues. The V gene's germline CDR1 is LGHDT and CDR2 YNNKEL (reference sequence). Trimming took off 1 base at V and 14 bases at J, with 11 bases between the two ends. The full variable domain, its missing parts supplied by reference TRBV3-1 and TRBJ1-1, is DTAVSQTPKYLVTQMGNDKSIKCEQNLGHDTMYWYKQDSKKFLKIMFSYNNKELIINETVPNRFSPKSPDKAHLNLHINSLELGDSAVYFCASSQGSGYFFGQGTRLTVV.

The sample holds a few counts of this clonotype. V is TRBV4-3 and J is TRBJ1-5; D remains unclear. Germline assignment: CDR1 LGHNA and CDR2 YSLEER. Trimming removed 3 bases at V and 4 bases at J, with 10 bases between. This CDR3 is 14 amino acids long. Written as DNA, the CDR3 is TGCGCCAGCAGCCATGGGGTTTGGAATCAGCCCCAGCATTTT. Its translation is CASSHGVWNQPQHF.

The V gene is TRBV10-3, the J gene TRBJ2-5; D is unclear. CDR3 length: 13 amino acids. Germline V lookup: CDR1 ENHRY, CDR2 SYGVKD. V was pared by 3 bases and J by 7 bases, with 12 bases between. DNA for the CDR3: TGTGCCATCAGTGAACCCGCTTTTCGGACCCAGTACTTC. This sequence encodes CAISEPAFRTQYF.

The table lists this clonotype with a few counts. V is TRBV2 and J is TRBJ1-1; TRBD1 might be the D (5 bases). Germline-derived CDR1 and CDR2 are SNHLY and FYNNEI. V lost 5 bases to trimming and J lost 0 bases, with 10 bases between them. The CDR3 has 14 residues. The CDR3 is CASSPTAMNTEAFF. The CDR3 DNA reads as TGTGCCAGCAGTCCGACAGCCATGAACACTGAAGCTTTCTTT.

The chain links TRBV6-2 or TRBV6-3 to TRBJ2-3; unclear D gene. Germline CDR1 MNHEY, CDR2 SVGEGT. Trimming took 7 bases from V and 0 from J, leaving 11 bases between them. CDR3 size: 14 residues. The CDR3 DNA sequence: TGTGCCAGCACCCCGGTCCTTAGCACAGATACGCAGTATTTT. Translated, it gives CASTPVLSTDTQYF.